This T cell receptor beta chain was captured in a study of blood T cell repertoires in COVID-19. Study details: The analysed material was cDNA or gDNA that came from T cells, B-cell-depleted T cells, or PBMCs.

Those enrolled, adults aged roughly 18 to 90 years, came from fewer than 25 US areas. Allocation to cohorts depended on clinical history reported by the participants. Trimming stripped 5 bases from V and 5 bases from J, with 16 bases between. CDR3 size: 15 residues. Germline V gene lookup returns CDR1 SGHRS and CDR2 YFSETQ. The authors' processing: From reference gene primer amplification, estimates of nucleated cell counts were derived. The protocol was immunoSEQ multiplex PCR, while the TCRdb copy is restricted to in-frame clones and leaves out a portion. V and J calls and clone size follow that table, whereas D and trimming were derived from the DNA. The sample contains 280,000 or so clones, 75% to 90% of which appear only once.

J is TRBJ2-2 and V is TRBV5-1; D is possibly TRBD1 (7 bases). The sequence was obtained from a man aged 25-45 years who had recovered from COVID-19. The sequenced material came from PBMCs or T cells enriched from blood (not recorded which). Here the CDR3 DNA reads TGCGCCAGCAGGGAGGGGACAGCTGGGACCGGGGAGCTGTTTTTT. Amino acid sequence: CASREGTAGTGELFF.